This entry lists 30 T cell receptor beta chains sequenced from one sample in a study of T cells in Graves' hyperthyroidism and ophthalmopathy. Amplification targeted TCR beta CDR3 regions from RNA transcripts. The HTBI primer set was used in a first-round RT-PCR of the TCR CDR3. TCRdb recomputed calls from the multiplex PCR reads with MiXCR, one row per CDR3 protein. The table includes hundreds of thousands of distinct CDR3 sequences, about a sixth detected once. Sequenced: blood. These receptors were taken from a woman between 18 and 30 years old with Graves' hyperthyroidism.

In the case of this clonotype: The junction shows a germline mismatch at one end, possibly a read error. The chain links TRBV9 to TRBJ2-5, with TRBD2 matching 10 bases. The CDR3 spans 15 residues. Germline loops: CDR1 SGDLS, CDR2 YYNGEE. For the CDR3, the DNA is TGTGCCAGCAGCTCACTAGCGGGGAGCCAAGAGGCCCAGTACTTC. Its protein product is CASSSLAGSQEAQYF.

This clonotype was observed many times. This sequence joins TRBV2 and TRBJ2-3; a possible D gene is TRBD2 (6 bases). Germline lookup yields CDR1 SNHLY and CDR2 FYNNEI. The CDR3 totals 14 residues. V lost 5 bases to trimming and J lost 3 bases, with 12 bases between them. Written as DNA, the CDR3 is TGTGCCAGCAGTCAGCGGGTTTGGACAGATACGCAGTATTTT. Encoded protein: CASSQRVWTDTQYF.

The chain employs TRBV12-3 or TRBV12-4 and TRBJ2-5; 10 bases are a match to TRBD1. This CDR3 contains 13 residues. With 8 bases clipped from V and 4 bases from J, the junction kept 4 bases outside the gene matches. Here the CDR3 DNA reads TGTGCCAGCGGTTGGACAGGGGGAGAGACCCAGTACTTC. Encoded protein: CASGWTGGETQYF.

This sequence joins TRBV24-1 and TRBJ1-2; 7 bases are shared with TRBD1. V was pared by 3 bases and J by 4 bases, with 7 bases of the junction left unmatched. The CDR3 totals 15 residues. In germline, CDR1 is KGHDR, CDR2 SFDVKD. This CDR3 is CATSDPKTGAYGYTF. CDR3 bases: TGTGCCACCAGTGATCCAAAAACAGGGGCCTATGGCTACACCTTC.

CDR3 loop: CSARQGVKGETQYF. DNA of the CDR3: TGCAGTGCTAGACAGGGGGTGAAGGGGGAGACCCAGTACTTC. The genes are TRBV20-1 and TRBJ2-5; 7 nucleotides align to TRBD1. V was pared by 2 bases and J by 5 bases, with 8 bases of the junction left unmatched. CDR1 is DFQATT and CDR2 is SNEGSKA in the germline V gene (reference sequence). The CDR3 covers 14 residues.

This clonotype was seen many times. This rearrangement joins TRBV2 to TRBJ2-7; a weak D match, TRBD2 (7 bases). The V and J ends lost 7 bases and 5 bases respectively, with 15 bases between them. Germline V gene data show CDR1 as SNHLY and CDR2 as FYNNEI. This CDR3 has 13 residues. CDR3 residues: CASMGGQVDEQYF. DNA of the CDR3: TGTGCCAGCATGGGGGGGCAGGTCGACGAGCAGTACTTC.

J is TRBJ1-4 and V is TRBV6-1; D remains ambiguous. V lost 3 bases to trimming and J lost 7 bases, with 9 bases between them. The CDR3 sequence is 13 residues long. Germline V gene sequence: CDR1 MNHNS, CDR2 SASEGT. The CDR3 reads CASSERETEKLFF. CDR3 in DNA: TGTGCCAGCAGTGAGAGGGAAACTGAAAAACTGTTTTTT.

This clonotype was counted between two and nine times. The V call is TRBV5-5, the J call TRBJ2-1; D uncertain. Germline CDR1 and CDR2: SGHKS and YYEKEE (reference sequence). The CDR3 spans 13 residues. V lost 0 bases and J 5 bases, leaving 6 bases between the germline ends. DNA for the CDR3: TGTGCCAGCAGCTTGGTAGACAACAATGAGCAGTTCTTC. This translates into CASSLVDNNEQFF.

The sample holds many counts of this clonotype. V is TRBV27 and J is TRBJ2-7; D may correspond to TRBD1 or TRBD2 (5 bases each). This CDR3 contains 18 residues. Between the trimmed V and J ends, which lost 3 bases and 5 bases, there was a span of 26 bases. Germline CDR1 reads MNHEY; CDR2 reads SMNVEV (reference sequence). The CDR3 DNA reads TGTGCCAGCAGTTTCTCCCCTAAGACCTCCGGGACGTCAGACGAGCAGTACTTC. This sequence encodes CASSFSPKTSGTSDEQYF.

The chain uses TRBV20-1 and TRBJ1-5, with TRBD1 as a possible D gene (6 bases). Germline lookup yields CDR1 DFQATT and CDR2 SNEGSKA (reference sequence). V was clipped by 6 bases and J by 1 base, with 13 bases between them. The CDR3 is made up of 14 amino acids. In DNA form, the CDR3 reads TGCAGTGCCCCTGTAGGACAGAGCAATCAGCCCCAGCATTTT. As protein: CSAPVGQSNQPQHF.

This clonotype was found a few times. This chain connects TRBV9 to TRBJ1-5; 7 nucleotides line up with TRBD1. The CDR3 loop spans 14 amino acids. CDR1 and CDR2 from the germline V gene are SGDLS and YYNGEE. With 3 bases clipped from V and 7 bases from J, the junction kept 7 bases outside the gene matches. Written as DNA, the CDR3 is TGTGCCAGCAGCGCTCAGACAGGGAGCCAGCCCCAGCATTTT. Its protein product is CASSAQTGSQPQHF.

As concerns this clonotype: The junction and the germline gene differ at one end; a read error may be behind it. The CDR3 DNA follows: TGTGCCACCAGCGTAGCGGGGGGGGGCACAAATACGCAGTATTTT. This sequence encodes CATSVAGGGTNTQYF. The chain has TRBV15 and TRBJ2-3, with 11 bases aligning to TRBD2. Germline V lookup: CDR1 LNHNV, CDR2 YYDKDF (reference sequence). This CDR3 is built from 15 residues.

In this sample, this clonotype turned up many times. The chain joins TRBV20-1 to TRBJ2-3; D uncertain. Germline CDR1 DFQATT, CDR2 SNEGSKA (reference sequence). With 6 bases removed from V and 6 bases from J, the gap between germline ends came to 16 bases. This CDR3 comprises 13 residues. CDR3 amino acids: CSARRFTRDTQYF. CDR3 DNA sequence: TGCAGTGCCCGAAGGTTCACGAGGGATACGCAGTATTTT.

On this clonotype itself: The junction does not match germline at one end; this may be a read error. The chain employs TRBV2 and TRBJ2-5, with D possibly being TRBD1 (5 bases). In germline, CDR1 is SNHLY, CDR2 FYNNEI. CDR3 length: 11 amino acids. The DNA for the CDR3 is TGTGCCAGCAGTAGGGGTGGGTGGTTGGACTTC. This sequence encodes CASSRGGWLDF.

This clonotype has ten or more counts. This chain uses TRBV5-1 with TRBJ2-7; D assignment may be TRBD1 or TRBD2 (5 bases each). The CDR3 loop spans 15 amino acids. V lost 2 bases and J 1 base, leaving 13 bases between the germline ends. Looked up from germline, CDR1 is SGHRS and CDR2 is YFSETQ. CDR3 sequence (DNA): TGCGCCAGCAGCTTAGTACCGGGACCTTCCTACGAGCAGTACTTC. Protein sequence: CASSLVPGPSYEQYF.

The chain combines TRBV7-9 with TRBJ1-4, with TRBD1 as a possible D gene (6 bases). Trimming cost V 5 bases and J 3 bases, with 13 bases left between them. This CDR3 contains 15 residues. Looked up from germline, CDR1 is SEHNR and CDR2 is FQNEAQ (reference sequence). The CDR3 here is CASSLRGAANEKLFF. In DNA, the CDR3 is TGTGCCAGCAGCCTGCGGGGGGCAGCTAATGAAAAACTGTTTTTT.

The chain has TRBV5-4 and TRBJ2-5; TRBD1 matches 9 bases. CDR1 SGHNT and CDR2 YYREEE come from the germline V gene (reference sequence). The CDR3 has 16 amino acids. Trimming removed 5 bases from V and 9 bases from J; junction bases left unmatched: 17. This CDR3 is CASSLGSGQGTRAQYF. The CDR3 coding sequence is TGTGCCAGCAGTTTAGGATCGGGACAGGGTACAAGGGCCCAGTACTTC. Variable domain in full (rest from reference TRBV5-4 and TRBJ2-5): ETGVTQSPTHLIKTRGQQVTLRCSSQSGHNTVSWYQQALGQGPQFIFQYYREEENGRGNFPPRFSGLQFPNYSSELNVNALELDDSALYLCASSLGSGQGTRAQYFGPGTRLLVL.

The rearrangement joins TRBV29-1 to TRBJ2-5, with D perhaps matching TRBD1 (6 bases). The CDR3 loop spans 13 amino acids. V gave up 2 bases and J gave up 5 bases, with 12 bases separating them. In germline, CDR1 is SQVTM, CDR2 ANQGSEA. Written as DNA, the CDR3 is TGCAGCGTTGAACGGCAGGGGCTGGAGACCCAGTACTTC. Protein product: CSVERQGLETQYF.

This clonotype was recorded only once. Written as DNA, the CDR3 is TGCAGTGCTAGAGGACCTCGGGCCAGCTACGGAAACACCATATATTTT. Its translation: CSARGPRASYGNTIYF. The V and J genes are TRBV20-1 and TRBJ1-3; the D is unclear. Trimming cost V 1 base and J 4 bases, with 17 bases left between them. Germline CDR1 is DFQATT and CDR2 is SNEGSKA (reference sequence). There are 16 residues in the CDR3.

The genes are TRBV2 and TRBJ2-1; D not resolved. V was trimmed by 1 base and J by 5 bases, leaving 6 bases between them. The CDR3 loop spans 13 amino acids. Germline CDR1 and CDR2: SNHLY and FYNNEI. For the CDR3, the DNA is TGTGCCAGCAGTGAAGGGCTAAACAATGAGCAGTTCTTC. Translating gives CASSEGLNNEQFF. The full variable domain, rest sourced from reference TRBV2 and TRBJ2-1, is EPEVTQTPSHQVTQMGQEVILRCVPISNHLYFYWYRQILGQKVEFLVSFYNNEISEKSEIFDDQFSVERPDGSNFTLKIRSTKLEDSAMYFCASSEGLNNEQFFGPGTRLTVL.

This clonotype has a count of ten or more. The chain couples TRBV27 to TRBJ2-7, with 7 bases aligning to TRBD1. The CDR3 consists of 15 residues. The germline gives CDR1 MNHEY, CDR2 SMNVEV (reference sequence). The V and J ends lost 0 bases and 1 base, in that order; junction bases with no gene match: 3. CDR3: CASSLSRGNSYEQYF. The CDR3 nucleotides read TGTGCCAGCAGTTTATCCAGGGGGAATTCCTACGAGCAGTACTTC.

This clonotype was counted ten times or more. J is TRBJ2-7 and V is TRBV7-9; D not resolved. Per germline, CDR1 SEHNR and CDR2 FQNEAQ (reference sequence). The ends were cut back, 5 bases at V and 5 bases at J, with 22 bases in the middle. The CDR3 has 16 residues. The DNA of the CDR3 is TGTGCCAGCAGCCCTATCAACTGGTACTCGAAGAACGAGCAGTACTTC. Translation gives CASSPINWYSKNEQYF.

This clonotype was counted ten times or more. The V and J genes are TRBV15 and TRBJ1-5; D remains ambiguous. The CDR3 length is 17 residues. Germline V gene sequence: CDR1 LNHNV, CDR2 YYDKDF (reference sequence). The ends were cut back, 0 bases at V and 6 bases at J, with 18 bases in the middle. The CDR3 region has the DNA TGTGCCACCAGCAGAGATCGCTGGGAGGGAGTGCCTCAGCCCCAGCATTTT. Translating it yields CATSRDRWEGVPQPQHF.

This clonotype was seen ten or more times. This chain links TRBV2 with TRBJ1-5; 8 bases are shared with TRBD1. This CDR3 region has 14 residues. V shed 5 bases, J shed 3 bases, and the junction held 3 bases outside the gene matches. Germline assignment: CDR1 SNHLY and CDR2 FYNNEI. CDR3 region: CASSPGQANQPQHF. CDR3 bases: TGTGCCAGCAGTCCGGGACAGGCCAATCAGCCCCAGCATTTT.

This clonotype was counted many times. V is TRBV7-2 and J is TRBJ1-5; 8 nucleotides align to TRBD1. This CDR3 has 17 amino acids. Germline CDR1 and CDR2: SGHTA and FQGNSA. The V segment lost 1 base and the J segment 0 bases; nucleotides outside the gene matches: 5. CDR3 coding DNA: TGTGCCAGCAGCTTAGGAGGGACAGGATATAGCAATCAGCCCCAGCATTTT. This gives the protein CASSLGGTGYSNQPQHF.

This clonotype was seen repeatedly, ten times or more. The chain recombines TRBV6-2 or TRBV6-3 with TRBJ2-7; D possibly corresponds to TRBD2 (5 bases). The CDR3 contains 15 residues. V lost 0 bases and J 6 bases, leaving 15 bases between the germline ends. The germline gives CDR1 MNHEY, CDR2 SVGEGT. CDR3 sequence (DNA): TGTGCCAGCAGTTACTCGACCGGGATAGTCCGCGAGCAGTACTTC. This codes for CASSYSTGIVREQYF.

Comments on this clonotype: A read error may explain this, as a much larger clone is one base away. V usage is TRBV2 and J usage is TRBJ1-5; no clear D. Matching the DNA end better, TRBJ2-3 makes the J call doubtful. This CDR3 is 14 amino acids long. The V gene's germline CDR1 is SNHLY and CDR2 FYNNEI. This CDR3 is CASNPTSSNQPQYF. The DNA of the CDR3 is TGTGCCAGCAACCCGACAAGTAGCAATCAGCCCCAGTATTTT.

V and J are TRBV7-8 and TRBJ2-7; D ambiguous. Germline-derived CDR1 and CDR2 are SGHVS and FQNEAQ. The CDR3 spans 13 residues. Trimming took off 0 bases at V and 5 bases at J, with 8 bases between the two ends. CDR3 sequence reads: CASSLAYKDEQYF. The CDR3 nucleotides read TGTGCCAGCAGCTTAGCGTATAAGGACGAGCAGTACTTC.

The gene calls are TRBV27 and TRBJ2-1, with D unclear. Germline CDR1 MNHEY, CDR2 SMNVEV (reference sequence). The CDR3 sequence is 13 residues long. Trimming took 3 bases from V and 3 from J, leaving 6 bases between them. CDR3 bases: TGTGCCAGCAGTTTCTACTACTACAATGAGCAGTTCTTC. Its protein product is CASSFYYYNEQFF.

Ten or more counts support this clonotype. For the CDR3, the DNA is TGTGCCAGCAGAGTAGAGGACCCAGGGGATGAGCAGTTCTTC. It yields the protein CASRVEDPGDEQFF. The chain uses TRBV2 and TRBJ2-1; D is possibly TRBD1 (6 bases). The CDR3 loop spans 14 amino acids. V gave up 6 bases and J gave up 8 bases, with 17 bases separating them. Germline loops: CDR1 SNHLY, CDR2 FYNNEI. The full variable domain, its missing parts supplied by reference TRBV2 and TRBJ2-1, is EPEVTQTPSHQVTQMGQEVILRCVPISNHLYFYWYRQILGQKVEFLVSFYNNEISEKSEIFDDQFSVERPDGSNFTLKIRSTKLEDSAMYFCASRVEDPGDEQFFGPGTRLTVL.